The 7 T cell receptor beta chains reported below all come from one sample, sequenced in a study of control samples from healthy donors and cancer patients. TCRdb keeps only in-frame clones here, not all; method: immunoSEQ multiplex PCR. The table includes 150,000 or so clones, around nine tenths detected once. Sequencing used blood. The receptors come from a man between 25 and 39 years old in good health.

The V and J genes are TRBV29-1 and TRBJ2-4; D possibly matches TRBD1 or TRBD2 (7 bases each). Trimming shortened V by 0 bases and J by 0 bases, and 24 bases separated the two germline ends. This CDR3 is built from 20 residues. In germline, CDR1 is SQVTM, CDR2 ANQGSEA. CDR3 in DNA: TGCAGCGTTGAAGATCCTAGGGGGGGACAGCAAACTCTAGCCAAAAACATTCAGTACTTC. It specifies CSVEDPRGGQQTLAKNIQYF.

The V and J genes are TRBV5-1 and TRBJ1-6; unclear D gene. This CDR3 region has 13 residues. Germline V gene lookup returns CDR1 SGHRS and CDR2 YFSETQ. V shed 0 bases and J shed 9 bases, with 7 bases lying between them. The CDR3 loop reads CASSLVGSSPLHF. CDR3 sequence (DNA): TGCGCCAGCAGCTTGGTTGGTAGTTCACCCCTCCACTTT.

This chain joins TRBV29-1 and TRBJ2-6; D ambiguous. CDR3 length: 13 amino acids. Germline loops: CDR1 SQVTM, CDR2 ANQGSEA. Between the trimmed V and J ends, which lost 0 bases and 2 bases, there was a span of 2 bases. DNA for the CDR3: TGCAGCGTTGAAGAGACTGGGGCCAACGTCCTGACTTTC. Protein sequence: CSVEETGANVLTF.

The CDR3 DNA is TGTGCCAGCAGTATGTCCGGGCGGACCTATTCACCCCTCCACTTT. Encoded protein: CASSMSGRTYSPLHF. The rearrangement joins TRBV11-2 to TRBJ1-6; D remains unclear. This CDR3 has 15 amino acids. The V and J ends lost 6 bases and 8 bases respectively, with 17 bases between them. Germline lookup yields CDR1 SGHAT and CDR2 FQNNGV.

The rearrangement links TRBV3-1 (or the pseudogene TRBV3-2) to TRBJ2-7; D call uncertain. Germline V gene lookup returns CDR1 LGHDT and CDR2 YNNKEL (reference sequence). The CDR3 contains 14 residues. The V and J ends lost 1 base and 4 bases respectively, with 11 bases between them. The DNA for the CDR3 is TGTGCCAGCAGCCAAGGTGACCCGAGATACGAGCAGTACTTC. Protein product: CASSQGDPRYEQYF.

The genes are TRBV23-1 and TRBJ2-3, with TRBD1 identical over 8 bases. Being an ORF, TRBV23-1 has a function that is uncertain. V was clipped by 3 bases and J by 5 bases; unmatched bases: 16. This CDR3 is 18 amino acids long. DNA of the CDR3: TGCGCCAGCAGTCACCCTCAGGGGGCCGGTCGTTATGAAGATACGCAGTATTTT. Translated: CASSHPQGAGRYEDTQYF.

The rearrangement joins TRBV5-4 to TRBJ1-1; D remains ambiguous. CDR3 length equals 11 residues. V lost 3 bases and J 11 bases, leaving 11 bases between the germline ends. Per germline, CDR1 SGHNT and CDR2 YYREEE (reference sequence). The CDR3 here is CASSSQSGAFF. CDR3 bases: TGTGCCAGCAGCTCGCAGAGTGGGGCTTTCTTT. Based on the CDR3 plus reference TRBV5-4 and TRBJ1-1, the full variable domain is ETGVTQSPTHLIKTRGQQVTLRCSSQSGHNTVSWYQQALGQGPQFIFQYYREEENGRGNFPPRFSGLQFPNYSSELNVNALELDDSALYLCASSSQSGAFFGQGTRLTVV.